A selection of T cell receptor beta chains follows, all from one sample in a study of blood T cell repertoires in COVID-19. Sequencing was performed with immunoSEQ multiplex PCR; in TCRdb, only in-frame clones are kept and a portion is missing. The table shows 90,000 to 120,000 clones, with about 80% occurring only once. The specimen was peripheral blood. All receptors derive from a woman older than 75 with active or convalescent COVID-19. CDR3s include the opening cysteine and the closing phenylalanine or tryptophan. The D gene is left open where the match is weak. Size values are once, few and many counts, or a class for expanded clones, and some rows have none.

TRBV15,NA,TRBJ1-3,NA,TGTGCCACCAGCAGGAGGGAGAGCTCTGGAAACACCATATATTTT,CATSRRESSGNTIYF
TRBV28,TRBD1,TRBJ1-2,NA,TGTGCCAGCAGTCCTCAACAGGGGGCGCGTTATTATGGCTACACCTTC,CASSPQQGARYYGYTF
TRBV28,TRBD2,TRBJ2-5,NA,TGTGCCAGCACCTCGGGTTCGCGGGGGGCGTTAGAGACCCAGTACTTC,CASTSGSRGALETQYF
TRBV18,NA,TRBJ2-1,NA,TGTGCCAGCTCACCACCCCTAAATGAGCAGTTCTTC,CASSPPLNEQFF
TRBV28,NA,TRBJ1-6,NA,TGTGCCAGCAGGGCTTCACAGGGTTCTAATTCACCCCTCCACTTT,CASRASQGSNSPLHF
TRBV10-3,NA,TRBJ2-7,NA,TGTGCCATCAGTGGGGCAGGACAAACCTACGAGCAGTACTTC,CAISGAGQTYEQYF
TRBV19,NA,TRBJ1-5,NA,TGTGCCAGTAGGCGGGGGGCGGATAGCAATCAGCCCCAGCATTTT,CASRRGADSNQPQHF
TRBV28,TRBD1,TRBJ2-7,NA,TGTGCCAGCAGTTTATCCGAGGACAGGGGCAACGAGCAGTACTTC,CASSLSEDRGNEQYF
TRBV4-1,NA,TRBJ1-5,NA,TGCGCCAGCAGCCAAGATCTCATTAGGAGGGGGCCCCAGCATTTT,CASSQDLIRRGPQHF
TRBV29-1,TRBD1,TRBJ2-3,once,TGCAGCGTTGCCCCCCAGGGGGGCACAGATACGCAGTATTTT,CSVAPQGGTDTQYF
TRBV2,NA,TRBJ1-6,few,TGTGCCAGCAGTGAAGCCAGGGCGGGATTGAATTCACCCCTCCACTTT,CASSEARAGLNSPLHF
TRBV5-1,TRBD2,TRBJ2-3,NA,TGCGCCAGCAGCTTGGGGACTAGCGGGGCAGATACGCAGTATTTT,CASSLGTSGADTQYF
TRBV28,NA,TRBJ1-2,NA,TGTGCCAGCAGAGTGAGAGGGTATGGCTACACCTTC,CASRVRGYGYTF
TRBV7-8,TRBD1,TRBJ1-1,NA,TGTGCCAGCAGCGCGGACAGGGGCGAAGCTTTCTTT,CASSADRGEAFF
TRBV2,NA,TRBJ1-3,NA,TGTGCCAGCAGACAGGGACCTCCGGGTAGTGGAAACACCATATATTTT,CASRQGPPGSGNTIYF
TRBV18,TRBD1,TRBJ2-5,NA,TGTGCCAGCCACTCGACAGGGGCGCTCCAAGAGACCCAGTACTTC,CASHSTGALQETQYF
TRBV7-2,TRBD1,TRBJ1-4,NA,TGTGCCAGCAGCTTGGACAGGGGTGGAACTAATGAAAAACTGTTTTTT,CASSLDRGGTNEKLFF
TRBV11-2,TRBD1,TRBJ1-4,NA,TGTGCCAGCAGCTCCGGACAGGGAGAAAAACTGTTTTTT,CASSSGQGEKLFF
TRBV5-4,TRBD1,TRBJ1-2,few,TGTGCCAGCAGCCTGTACCTCGGGACAGTGGCATTCAATGGCTACACCTTC,CASSLYLGTVAFNGYTF
TRBV2,NA,TRBJ2-7,NA,TGTGCCAGTCAATATTCCGGGACTTCCTCCTACGAGCAGTACTTC,CASQYSGTSSYEQYF
TRBV3-1/TRBV3-2,NA,TRBJ1-3,NA,TGTGCCAGCAGCCTCAGTACGAGGGCCAGCTCTGGAAACACCATATATTTT,CASSLSTRASSGNTIYF
TRBV27,NA,TRBJ2-1,NA,TGTGCCAGCAGTTTACGCGGGACCGAGAATGAGCAGTTCTTC,CASSLRGTENEQFF
TRBV9,NA,TRBJ2-7,NA,TGTGCCAGCGGAGGGGAGACCTCCTACGAGCAGTACTTC,CASGGETSYEQYF
TRBV15,TRBD1,TRBJ2-7,NA,TGTGCCACCAGCAGTGGAGGGACAGGGCGCGAGCAGTACTTC,CATSSGGTGREQYF
TRBV6-5,TRBD2,TRBJ2-5,NA,TGTGCCACCAAACTAGCGGGACAAGAGACCCAGTACTTC,CATKLAGQETQYF
TRBV28,TRBD1,TRBJ1-2,NA,TGTGCCAGCAGGACAGGGGTTCCCGGTTATGGCTACACCTTC,CASRTGVPGYGYTF
TRBV24-1,TRBD1,TRBJ1-5,once,TGTGCCACCAGTGACCCTTCGACAGGGGATCAGCCCCAGCATTTT,CATSDPSTGDQPQHF
TRBV3-1/TRBV3-2,TRBD1,TRBJ2-1,once,TGTGCCAGCAGTCCGGACAGGGACATCAATGAGCAGTTCTTC,CASSPDRDINEQFF
TRBV10-1,TRBD1,TRBJ2-1,NA,TGCGCCAGCAGTGGGACAGGGGACGCCAGGGCCCCAGAGTCACACAATGAGCAGTTCTTC,CASSGTGDARAPESHNEQFF
TRBV19,TRBD1,TRBJ2-2,NA,TGTGCCAGTAGTCCGCGGGACAGGGTCTTTCTAACCGGGGAGCTGTTTTTT,CASSPRDRVFLTGELFF
TRBV11-2,NA,TRBJ1-1,NA,TGTGCCAGCAGCCGAGGGGAGGCCCGAAAGAACACTGAAGCTTTCTTT,CASSRGEARKNTEAFF
TRBV3-1/TRBV3-2,TRBD1,TRBJ2-2,NA,TGTGCCAGCAGCCCCCGGGACAGAAGAACCGGGGAGCTGTTTTTT,CASSPRDRRTGELFF
TRBV6-5,NA,TRBJ1-1,NA,TGTGCCAGCAGTTACTCAGCTAGGTTGGACACTGAAGCTTTCTTT,CASSYSARLDTEAFF
TRBV18,TRBD1,TRBJ2-1,NA,TGTGCCAGCTCACCGGGACAGGTCACCTACAATGAGCAGTTCTTC,CASSPGQVTYNEQFF
TRBV9,NA,TRBJ2-5,NA,TGTGCCAGCAGCGTCGGTTCGGGGGAGACCCAGTACTTC,CASSVGSGETQYF
TRBV28,NA,TRBJ1-5,NA,TGTGCCAGCAGTTTAATTGAGGGTCAGCCCCAGCATTTT,CASSLIEGQPQHF
TRBV7-8,TRBD1,TRBJ1-4,NA,TGTGCCAGCAGCCCAGAGGGGGCGGGGCGGGAGTTTTTT,CASSPEGAGREFF
TRBV6-5,NA,TRBJ1-5,NA,TGTGCCAGCGGGCTCCCAGAGGGCTGGCAGCCCCAGCATTTT,CASGLPEGWQPQHF
TRBV30,NA,TRBJ1-5,NA,TGTGCCTGGAGTGCCACTAAGCCCTATAGCAATCAGCCCCAGCATTTT,CAWSATKPYSNQPQHF
TRBV11-2,NA,TRBJ1-3,NA,TGTGCCAGCAGCCCCCAGGCGGGAACTGGAAACACCATATATTTT,CASSPQAGTGNTIYF
TRBV10-3,TRBD2,TRBJ2-5,NA,TGTGCCATCAGTGTAGCGGGAGCAGGGGAGACCCAGTACTTC,CAISVAGAGETQYF
TRBV2,TRBD1,TRBJ1-5,NA,TGTGCCAGCAGGCAGGGGGCCCCTCAGCCCCAGCATTTT,CASRQGAPQPQHF
TRBV3-1/TRBV3-2,TRBD2,TRBJ2-3,once,TGTGCCAGCAGCCAAGTGACTAGCGCATTCATAGATACGCAGTATTTT,CASSQVTSAFIDTQYF
TRBV6-5,NA,TRBJ2-7,NA,TGTGCCAGCAGTTATGGGGGCGAGGGAACCTACGAGCAGTACTTC,CASSYGGEGTYEQYF
TRBV15,NA,TRBJ1-1,once,TGTGCCACCAGCAGGCGCGGTAAGGGGAATACTGAAGCTTTCTTT,CATSRRGKGNTEAFF
TRBV7-2,TRBD1,TRBJ1-3,NA,TGTGCCAGCAGCTCCCAGGGGGCCCTAAATACAGGAAACACCATATATTTT,CASSSQGALNTGNTIYF
TRBV28,NA,TRBJ1-4,once,TGTGCCAGCAGTTTTCCTGCGAGGGAAAAACTGTTTTTT,CASSFPAREKLFF
TRBV27,NA,TRBJ2-6,NA,TGTGCCAGCAAGTACAGTAGGTCCTCTGGGGCCAACGTCCTGACTTTC,CASKYSRSSGANVLTF
TRBV27,NA,TRBJ2-6,NA,TGTGCCAGCAGTTTGGATCAGTTCGGGGTCCTGACTTTC,CASSLDQFGVLTF
TRBV28,TRBD1,TRBJ1-5,NA,TGTGCCAGCAGTTTCCTAGACAGGGTTGATCAGCCCCAGCATTTT,CASSFLDRVDQPQHF